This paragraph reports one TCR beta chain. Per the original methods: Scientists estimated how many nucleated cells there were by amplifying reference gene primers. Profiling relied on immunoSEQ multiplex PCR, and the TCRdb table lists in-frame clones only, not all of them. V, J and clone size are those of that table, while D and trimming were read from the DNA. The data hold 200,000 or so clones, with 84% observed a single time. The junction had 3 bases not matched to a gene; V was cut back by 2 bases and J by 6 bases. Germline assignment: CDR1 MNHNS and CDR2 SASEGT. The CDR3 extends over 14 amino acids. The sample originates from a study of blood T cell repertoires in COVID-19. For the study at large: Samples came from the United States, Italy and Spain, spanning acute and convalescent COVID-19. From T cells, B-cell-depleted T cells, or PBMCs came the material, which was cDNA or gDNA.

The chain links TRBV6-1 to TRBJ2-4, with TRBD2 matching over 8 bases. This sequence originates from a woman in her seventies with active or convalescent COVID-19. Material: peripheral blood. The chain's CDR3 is CASSESAGGNIQYF. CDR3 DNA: TGTGCCAGCAGTGAATCGGCGGGAGGAAACATTCAGTACTTC.